These 17 T cell receptor beta chains came from one sample sequenced in a study of T-cell memory formation after mild COVID-19. TCRdb used MiXCR to reprocess the 5' RACE reads, holding one entry per CDR3 protein. This table has 110,000 or so distinct CDR3 sequences, about 20% appearing once. Sequenced material: PBMCs or a T cell subset sorted from them (not recorded which). These receptors all stem from a man in his late teens or twenties who had mild COVID-19 (a few samples of this study predate the infection). Cell type and time point are not known.

The chain employs TRBV24-1 and TRBJ2-7; 7 nucleotides agree with TRBD1. Trimming at V came to 8 bases and at J to 2 bases, leaving 2 bases not matched to a gene. There are 12 residues in the CDR3. The V gene's germline CDR1 is KGHDR and CDR2 SFDVKD. CDR3 bases: TGTGCCACCAACAGGGGACCCTACGAGCAGTACGTC. This translates into CATNRGPYEQYV.

This chain joins TRBV6-2 or TRBV6-3 and TRBJ2-1; TRBD2 matches 15 bases. The CDR3 covers 15 residues. CDR1 MNHEY and CDR2 SVGEGT come from the germline V gene. V was pared by 6 bases and J by 13 bases, with 10 bases of the junction left unmatched. The CDR3 is CASRRTSGGGSEQFF. DNA for the CDR3: TGTGCCAGCAGGAGGACTAGCGGGGGGGGGTCCGAACAGTTCTTC.

The J gene is TRBJ2-1, the V gene TRBV4-1; D is possibly TRBD1 (5 bases). CDR1 and CDR2 from the germline V gene are MGHRA and YSYEKL. CDR3 length: 14 residues. The V end lost 4 bases, the J end lost 2 bases, and 9 bases lay between the germline ends. Here the CDR3 reads CASSPIRAYNEQFF. DNA of the CDR3: TGCGCCAGCAGCCCGATCAGGGCCTACAATGAGCAGTTCTTC.

The V and J genes are TRBV4-1 and TRBJ1-1, with TRBD1 matching over 7 bases. Trimming removed 4 bases from V and 6 bases from J; junction bases left unmatched: 11. Germline CDR1 and CDR2: MGHRA and YSYEKL. The CDR3 loop spans 15 amino acids. The CDR3 DNA reads as TGCGCCAGCAGCCGCCGGGACAGCGAAGTCGCTGAAGCTTTCTTT. It is translated as CASSRRDSEVAEAFF.

This clonotype has only one observation. The chain has TRBV14 and TRBJ2-1; no firm D call. Germline lookup yields CDR1 SGHDN and CDR2 FVKESK. This CDR3 spans 12 amino acids. V was trimmed by 1 base and J by 10 bases, leaving 8 bases between them. CDR3 in amino acids: CASSQVWAEQFF. Here the CDR3 DNA reads TGTGCCAGCAGCCAAGTTTGGGCAGAGCAGTTCTTC.

The chain uses TRBV6-5 and TRBJ2-2; D gene ambiguous. CDR3 length equals 12 residues. Per germline, CDR1 MNHEY and CDR2 SVGAGI. V was cut by 6 bases and J by 7 bases, with 9 bases left in between. The DNA of the CDR3 is TGTGCCAGCAGAAGAGTCGTCGGGGAGCTGTTTTTT. Amino acids: CASRRVVGELFF.

This rearrangement joins TRBV9 to TRBJ2-1, with 10 bases fitting TRBD2. Germline CDR1 reads SGDLS; CDR2 reads YYNGEE. The V gene end was trimmed by 3 bases and the J gene end by 4 bases; junction bases not matched to a gene: 4. This CDR3 spans 15 amino acids. The CDR3 nucleotides read TGTGCCAGCAGCGCCACTAGCGGGGCTTACAATGAGCAGTTCTTC. Protein sequence: CASSATSGAYNEQFF. Based on the CDR3 plus reference TRBV9 and TRBJ2-1, the full variable domain is DSGVTQTPKHLITATGQRVTLRCSPRSGDLSVYWYQQSLDQGLQFLIQYYNGEERAKGNILERFSAQQFPDLHSELNLSSLELGDSALYFCASSATSGAYNEQFFGPGTRLTVL.

J is TRBJ2-5 and V is TRBV5-4, with 7 positions matching TRBD1. Trimming took 3 bases from V and 0 from J; bases not matched to a gene: 2. The CDR3 is 14 residues long. Germline V lookup: CDR1 SGHNT, CDR2 YYREEE (reference sequence). The CDR3, as DNA: TGTGCCAGCAGCTACGACAGGGACCAAGAGACCCAGTACTTC. Protein sequence: CASSYDRDQETQYF.

The rearrangement joins TRBV7-6 to TRBJ1-2, with unresolved D. The CDR3 consists of 14 residues. CDR1 and CDR2 (germline): SGHVS, FNYEAQ. Trimming shortened V by 5 bases and J by 4 bases, and 14 bases separated the two germline ends. Here the CDR3 reads CASSVDGSLYGYTF. As DNA, the CDR3 is TGTGCCAGCAGCGTGGACGGGAGCCTCTATGGCTACACCTTC.

This chain uses TRBV7-9 with TRBJ2-2; D not resolved. V was cut by 7 bases and J by 6 bases, with 12 bases left in between. The CDR3 is made up of 13 amino acids. Per germline, CDR1 SEHNR and CDR2 FQNEAQ (reference sequence). The CDR3 spells CASTLGRAGELFF. CDR3 bases: TGTGCCAGCACCCTGGGCCGGGCCGGGGAGCTGTTTTTT.

This clonotype was seen more than once but under ten times. V and J are TRBV5-6 and TRBJ2-7, with D uncertain. The length of the CDR3 is 11 residues. The germline V gene has CDR1 SGHDT and CDR2 YYEEEE. The V and J ends lost 7 bases and 6 bases respectively, with 11 bases between them. CDR3 sequence reads: CASPEPREQYF. The CDR3 bases are TGTGCCAGCCCCGAGCCGCGCGAGCAGTACTTC.

This chain uses TRBV6-4 with TRBJ2-3, with 9 positions matching TRBD2. Trimming took 2 bases from V and 4 from J; bases not matched to a gene: 4. This CDR3 region has 15 residues. Germline values: CDR1 MRHNA, CDR2 SNTAGT. CDR3 region: CASSDQRGEADTQYF. CDR3 nucleotides: TGTGCCAGCAGTGACCAGCGGGGGGAAGCAGATACGCAGTATTTT.

This chain connects TRBV12-5 to TRBJ2-1; the D is unclear. This CDR3 region has 15 residues. The germline V gene encodes CDR1 LGHNT and CDR2 FRNRAP. V lost 8 bases, J lost 0 bases, and 14 bases lay in between. The CDR3 nucleotides read TGTGCTAGTTCCCCCTCGACCAGCTCCTACAATGAGCAGTTCTTC. This codes for CASSPSTSSYNEQFF.

V is TRBV3-2 and J is TRBJ1-5; TRBD1 was called by the table and not checked on the DNA. TRBV3-2 is described as a pseudogene. There are 17 residues in the CDR3. The CDR3 loop reads CASSPRTGRVGNQPQHF. In DNA form, the CDR3 reads TGTGCCAGCAGCCCCCGGACAGGACGTGTGGGCAATCAGCCCCAGCATTTT.

The rearrangement uses TRBV18 and TRBJ2-1; the match to TRBD2 covers 7 bases. J lost 8 bases, V lost 6 bases, and 7 bases had no gene match. The CDR3 is 13 amino acids. Germline V gene data show CDR1 as KGHSH and CDR2 as LQKENI. DNA for the CDR3: TGTGCCAGCTCCCTTTCGGGAGGTGATGAGCAGTTCTTC. Translated: CASSLSGGDEQFF.

The chain combines TRBV21-1 with TRBJ2-7; TRBD1 reflects the table's D call only, with no check against the DNA. TRBV21-1 is described as a pseudogene. The CDR3 loop spans 14 amino acids. CDR3 sequence reads: CASSRIRGSYEQYV. The CDR3 nucleotides are TGTGCCAGCAGCAGGATCAGGGGTAGCTACGAGCAGTACGTC.

This clonotype was counted a few times. The chain combines TRBV27 with TRBJ2-1, with D uncertain. V was trimmed by 5 bases and J by 7 bases, leaving 9 bases between them. CDR3 size: 12 residues. From germline, CDR1 is MNHEY and CDR2 SMNVEV (reference sequence). The CDR3 here is CASSAETNEQFF. Here the CDR3 DNA reads TGTGCCAGCAGTGCCGAGACTAATGAGCAGTTCTTC.